This TCR beta chain was captured in a study of T cell responses to AZD1222 COVID-19 vaccine. At the level of the study: The analysis combined second doses at about 4 or about 12 weeks. Study results and limitations: Repertoires were collected only later (after the peak T cell response had occurred). Donors were chiefly white British, with a greater number of females, and clonal diversity was perhaps underestimated.

The assay was immunoSEQ multiplex PCR, and TCRdb's table has in-frame clones only and misses some. There are fewer than 150,000 clones in the sample; 85% to 90% occur only once, and more than 6.5% lies in the top ten. With respect to this clone: The antigen is undetermined.

The source was peripheral blood, collected on day 0 of AZD1222 vaccination. The sequence was obtained from an adult in good health.

The CDR3 loop reads CASSLGAAQADSGNTIYF. The CDR3 DNA reads TGCGCCAGCAGCTTGGGAGCGGCGCAGGCGGACTCTGGAAACACCATATATTTT. The rearrangement links TRBV5-1 to TRBJ1-3; D remains ambiguous. Trimming removed 0 bases at V and 0 bases at J, with 16 bases between. Germline V gene data show CDR1 as SGHRS and CDR2 as YFSETQ. The CDR3 spans 18 residues.